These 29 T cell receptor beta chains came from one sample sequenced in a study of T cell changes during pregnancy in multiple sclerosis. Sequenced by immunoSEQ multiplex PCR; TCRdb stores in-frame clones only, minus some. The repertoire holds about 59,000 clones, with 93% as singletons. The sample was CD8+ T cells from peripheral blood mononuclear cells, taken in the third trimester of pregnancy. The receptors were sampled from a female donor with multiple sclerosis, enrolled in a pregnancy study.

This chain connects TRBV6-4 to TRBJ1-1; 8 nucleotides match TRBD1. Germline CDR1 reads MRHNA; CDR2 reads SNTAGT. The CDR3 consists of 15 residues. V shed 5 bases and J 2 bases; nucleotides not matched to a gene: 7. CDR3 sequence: CASSSNRGGNTEAFF. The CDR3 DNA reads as TGTGCCAGCAGTTCAAACAGGGGGGGAAACACTGAAGCTTTCTTT.

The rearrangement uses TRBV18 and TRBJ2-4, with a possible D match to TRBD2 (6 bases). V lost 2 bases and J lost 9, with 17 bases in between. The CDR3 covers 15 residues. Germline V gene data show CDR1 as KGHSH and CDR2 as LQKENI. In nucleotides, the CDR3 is TGTGCCAGCTCACCATTGGAGGGTAGCCAGGGCATTCAGTACTTC. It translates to CASSPLEGSQGIQYF.

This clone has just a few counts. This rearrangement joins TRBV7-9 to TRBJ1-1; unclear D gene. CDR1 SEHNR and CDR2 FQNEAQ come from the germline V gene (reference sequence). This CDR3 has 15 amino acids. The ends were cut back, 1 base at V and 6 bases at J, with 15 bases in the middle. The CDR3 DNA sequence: TGTGCCAGCAGCTTAGAACTAGGCACCCCGCCTGAAGCTTTCTTT. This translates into CASSLELGTPPEAFF.

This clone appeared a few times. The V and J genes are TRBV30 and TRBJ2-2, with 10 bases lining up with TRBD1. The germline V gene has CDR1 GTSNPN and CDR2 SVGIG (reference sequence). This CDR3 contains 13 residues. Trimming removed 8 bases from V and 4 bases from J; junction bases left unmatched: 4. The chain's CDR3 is CARDRGFTGELFF. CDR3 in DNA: TGTGCCAGGGACAGGGGATTCACCGGGGAGCTGTTTTTT.

This chain's CDR3 is CSVEGRAYEQYF. DNA of the CDR3: TGCAGCGTTGAGGGCAGGGCCTACGAGCAGTACTTC. This chain uses TRBV29-1 with TRBJ2-7; D may be TRBD1 (5 bases). V lost 3 bases and J lost 2, with 8 bases in between. Germline-derived CDR1 and CDR2 are SQVTM and ANQGSEA. The CDR3 loop spans 12 amino acids.

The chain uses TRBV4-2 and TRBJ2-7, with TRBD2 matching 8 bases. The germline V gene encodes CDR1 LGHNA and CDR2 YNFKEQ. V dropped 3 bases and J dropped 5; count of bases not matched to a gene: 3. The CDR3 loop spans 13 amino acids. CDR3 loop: CASSQFSGDEQYF. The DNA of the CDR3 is TGTGCCAGCAGCCAGTTTAGCGGGGACGAGCAGTACTTC.

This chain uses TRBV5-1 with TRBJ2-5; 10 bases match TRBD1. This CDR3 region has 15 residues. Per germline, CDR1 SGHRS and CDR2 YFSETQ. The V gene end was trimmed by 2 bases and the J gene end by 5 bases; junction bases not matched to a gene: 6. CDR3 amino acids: CASSFWDRGSETQYF. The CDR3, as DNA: TGCGCCAGCAGCTTTTGGGACAGGGGATCGGAGACCCAGTACTTC. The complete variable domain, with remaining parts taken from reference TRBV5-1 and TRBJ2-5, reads KAGVTQTPRYLIKTRGQQVTLSCSPISGHRSVSWYQQTPGQGLQFLFEYFSETQRNKGNFPGRFSGRQFSNSRSEMNVSTLELGDSALYLCASSFWDRGSETQYFGPGTRLLVL.

CDR3 loop: CASSWESSGRAFKTGELFF. The CDR3 region has the DNA TGTGCCAGCAGCTGGGAGAGTAGCGGGAGGGCCTTTAAGACCGGGGAGCTGTTTTTT. The rearrangement joins TRBV5-4 to TRBJ2-2; 11 nucleotides agree with TRBD2. Germline V lookup: CDR1 SGHNT, CDR2 YYREEE (reference sequence). J lost 5 bases, V lost 3 bases, and 15 bases had no gene match. The CDR3 length is 19 residues.

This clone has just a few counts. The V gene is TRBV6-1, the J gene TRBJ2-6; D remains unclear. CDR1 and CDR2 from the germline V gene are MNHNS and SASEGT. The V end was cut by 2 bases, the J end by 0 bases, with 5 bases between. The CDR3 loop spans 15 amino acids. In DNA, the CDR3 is TGTGCCAGCAGTGAAAGGAGCTCTGGGGCCAACGTCCTGACTTTC. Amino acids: CASSERSSGANVLTF.

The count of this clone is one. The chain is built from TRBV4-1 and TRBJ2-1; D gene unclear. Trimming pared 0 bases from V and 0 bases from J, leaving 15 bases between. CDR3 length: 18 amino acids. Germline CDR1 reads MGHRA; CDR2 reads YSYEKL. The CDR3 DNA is TGCGCCAGCAGCCAAGATCGCGGCAGCCGAAGCTCCTACAATGAGCAGTTCTTC. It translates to CASSQDRGSRSSYNEQFF.

CDR3 in amino acids: CASSLEGLSNQPQHF. CDR3 nucleotides: TGTGCCAGCAGTTTAGAGGGACTTAGCAATCAGCCCCAGCATTTT. The chain joins TRBV28 to TRBJ1-5, with a weak D call TRBD1 (5 bases). CDR1 is MDHEN and CDR2 is SYDVKM in the germline V gene. Trimming removed 2 bases at V and 0 bases at J, with 8 bases between. The CDR3 is made up of 15 amino acids. The entire variable domain, with the rest obtained from reference TRBV28 and TRBJ1-5, is as follows: DVKVTQSSRYLVKRTGEKVFLECVQDMDHENMFWYRQDPGLGLRLIYFSYDVKMKEKGDIPEGYSVSREKKERFSLILESASTNQTSMYLCASSLEGLSNQPQHFGDGTRLSIL.

CDR3 nucleotide sequence: TGTGCCAGCAGCTTATCCCCAGCTAGGTGGGAGCTGTTTTTT. Its protein product is CASSLSPARWELFF. The chain recombines TRBV7-2 with TRBJ2-2; the D is unclear. CDR1 and CDR2 (germline): SGHTA, FQGNSA. The CDR3 extends over 14 amino acids. V lost 2 bases and J 9 bases, leaving 13 bases between the germline ends.

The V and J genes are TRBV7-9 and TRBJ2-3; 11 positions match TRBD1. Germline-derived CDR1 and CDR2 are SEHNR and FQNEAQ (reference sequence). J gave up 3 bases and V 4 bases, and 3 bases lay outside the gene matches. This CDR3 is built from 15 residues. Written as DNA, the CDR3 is TGTGCCAGCAGCTACCGGGACAGGGGGACAGATACGCAGTATTTT. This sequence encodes CASSYRDRGTDTQYF. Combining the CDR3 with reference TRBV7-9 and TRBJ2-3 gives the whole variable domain DTGVSQNPRHKITKRGQNVTFRCDPISEHNRLYWYRQTLGQGPEFLTYFQNEAQLEKSRLLSDRFSAERPKGSFSTLEIQRTEQGDSAMYLCASSYRDRGTDTQYFGPGTRLTVL.

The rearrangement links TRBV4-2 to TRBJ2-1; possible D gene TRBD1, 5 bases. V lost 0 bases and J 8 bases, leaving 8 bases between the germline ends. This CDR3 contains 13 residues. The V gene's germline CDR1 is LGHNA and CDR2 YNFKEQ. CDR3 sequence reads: CASSQDRGYEQFF. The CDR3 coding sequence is TGTGCCAGCAGCCAAGATAGGGGATATGAGCAGTTCTTC.

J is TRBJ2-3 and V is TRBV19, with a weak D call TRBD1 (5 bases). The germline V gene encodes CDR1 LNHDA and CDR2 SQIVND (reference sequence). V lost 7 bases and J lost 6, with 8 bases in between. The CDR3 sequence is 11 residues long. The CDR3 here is CASTPGDTQYF. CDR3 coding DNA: TGTGCCAGTACCCCAGGGGATACGCAGTATTTT.

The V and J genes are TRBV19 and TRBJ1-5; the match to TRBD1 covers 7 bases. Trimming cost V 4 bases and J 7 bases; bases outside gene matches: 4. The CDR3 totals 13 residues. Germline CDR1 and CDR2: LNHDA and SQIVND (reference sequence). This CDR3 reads CASSTQGVQPQHF. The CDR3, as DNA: TGTGCCAGTAGTACTCAGGGGGTCCAGCCCCAGCATTTT.

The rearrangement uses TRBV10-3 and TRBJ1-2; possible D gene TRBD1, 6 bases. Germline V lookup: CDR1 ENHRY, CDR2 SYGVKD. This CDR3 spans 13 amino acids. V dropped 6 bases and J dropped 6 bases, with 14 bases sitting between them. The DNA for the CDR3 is TGTGCCATCAGCCTCCCAGGGGCGGATGGCTACACCTTC. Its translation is CAISLPGADGYTF.

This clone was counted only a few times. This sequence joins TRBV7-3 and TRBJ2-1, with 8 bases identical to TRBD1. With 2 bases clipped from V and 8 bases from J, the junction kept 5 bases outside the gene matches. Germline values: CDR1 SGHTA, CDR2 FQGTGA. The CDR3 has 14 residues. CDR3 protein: CASSLSQGGDEQFF. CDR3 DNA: TGTGCCAGCAGCTTATCACAGGGGGGCGATGAGCAGTTCTTC.

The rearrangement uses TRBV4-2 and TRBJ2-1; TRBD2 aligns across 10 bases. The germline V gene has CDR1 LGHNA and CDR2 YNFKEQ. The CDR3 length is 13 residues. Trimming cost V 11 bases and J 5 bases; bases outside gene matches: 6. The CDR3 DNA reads TGTGCCGCCCAGAGCGGGAGGGACAATGAGCAGTTCTTC. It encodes CAAQSGRDNEQFF.

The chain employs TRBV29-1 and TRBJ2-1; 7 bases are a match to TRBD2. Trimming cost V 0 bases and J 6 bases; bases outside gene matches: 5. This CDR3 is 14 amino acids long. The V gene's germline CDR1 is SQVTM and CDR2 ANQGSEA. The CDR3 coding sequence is TGCAGCGTTGAAGATTGGGGACTAACCAATGAGCAGTTCTTC. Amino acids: CSVEDWGLTNEQFF.

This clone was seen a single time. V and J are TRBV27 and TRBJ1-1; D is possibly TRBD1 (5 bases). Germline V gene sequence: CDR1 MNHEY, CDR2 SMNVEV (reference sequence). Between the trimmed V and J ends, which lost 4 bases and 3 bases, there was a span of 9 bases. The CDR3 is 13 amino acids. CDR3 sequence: CASSSQGDTEAFF. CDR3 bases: TGTGCCAGCAGTTCGCAGGGTGACACTGAAGCTTTCTTT.

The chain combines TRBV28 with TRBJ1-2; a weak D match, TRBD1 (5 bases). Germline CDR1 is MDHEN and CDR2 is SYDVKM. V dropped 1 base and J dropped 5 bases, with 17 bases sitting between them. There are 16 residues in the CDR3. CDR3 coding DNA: TGTGCCAGCAGTTTATTTCTTAGTAAGGGGATTTATGGCTACACCTTC. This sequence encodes CASSLFLSKGIYGYTF.

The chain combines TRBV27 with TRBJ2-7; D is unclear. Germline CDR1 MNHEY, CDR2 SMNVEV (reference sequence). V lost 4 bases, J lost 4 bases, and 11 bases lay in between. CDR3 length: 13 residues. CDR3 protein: CASSYAGEYEQYF. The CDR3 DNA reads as TGTGCCAGCAGTTACGCCGGAGAGTACGAGCAGTACTTC.

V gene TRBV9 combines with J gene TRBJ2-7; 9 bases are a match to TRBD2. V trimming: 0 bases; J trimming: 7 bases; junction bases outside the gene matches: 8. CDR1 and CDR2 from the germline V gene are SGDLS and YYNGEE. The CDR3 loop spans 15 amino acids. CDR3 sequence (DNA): TGTGCCAGCAGCGTAGATGGCGGGAGGGCGAGGGAGCAGTACTTC. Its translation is CASSVDGGRAREQYF.

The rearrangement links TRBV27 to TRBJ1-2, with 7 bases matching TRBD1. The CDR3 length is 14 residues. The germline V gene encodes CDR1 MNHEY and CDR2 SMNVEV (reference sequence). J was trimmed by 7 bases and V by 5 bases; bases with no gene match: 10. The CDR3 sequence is CASSPPDRVGGYTF. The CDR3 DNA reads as TGTGCCAGCAGTCCGCCTGACAGGGTTGGTGGCTACACCTTC.

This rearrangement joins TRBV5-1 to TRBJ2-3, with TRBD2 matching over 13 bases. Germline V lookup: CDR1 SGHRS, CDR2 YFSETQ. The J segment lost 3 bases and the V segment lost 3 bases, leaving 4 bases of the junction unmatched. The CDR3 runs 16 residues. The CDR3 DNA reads TGCGCCAGCAGCTCGGGACTAGCGGGACTTACAGATACGCAGTATTTT. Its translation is CASSSGLAGLTDTQYF.

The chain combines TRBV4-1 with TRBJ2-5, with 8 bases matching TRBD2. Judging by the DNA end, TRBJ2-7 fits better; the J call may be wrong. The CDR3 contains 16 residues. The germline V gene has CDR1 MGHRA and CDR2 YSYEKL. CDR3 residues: CASSQGPAGGGYEQYF. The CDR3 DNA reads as TGCGCCAGCAGCCAAGGCCCTGCGGGAGGAGGGTACGAGCAGTACTTC.

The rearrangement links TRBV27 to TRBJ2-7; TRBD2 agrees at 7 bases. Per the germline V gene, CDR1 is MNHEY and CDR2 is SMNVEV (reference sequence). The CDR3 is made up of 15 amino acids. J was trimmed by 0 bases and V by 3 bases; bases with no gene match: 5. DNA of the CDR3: TGTGCCAGCAGTTTTGGTAGCGGGCCCTCCTACGAGCAGTACTTC. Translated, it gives CASSFGSGPSYEQYF.

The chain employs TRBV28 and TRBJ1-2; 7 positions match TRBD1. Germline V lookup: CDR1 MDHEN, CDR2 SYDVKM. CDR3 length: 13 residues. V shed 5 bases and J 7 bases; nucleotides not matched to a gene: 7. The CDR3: CASSLQGDRGYTF. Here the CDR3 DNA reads TGTGCCAGCAGTCTTCAGGGGGATCGTGGCTACACCTTC.